A selection of T cell receptor beta chains follows, all from one sample in a study of blood T cell repertoires in COVID-19. Produced via immunoSEQ multiplex PCR; TCRdb's table is partial and in-frame only. The data show some 350,000 clones, about 90% seen once. Specimen: PBMCs or T cells enriched from blood (not recorded which). Receptor source: a woman in her 30s who had recovered from COVID-19. Each CDR3 is given with its conserved first and last residue. Fields, in order: CDR3 DNA, CDR3 protein, V gene, D gene, clone size, J gene. A D gene is named only where the DNA matches it firmly. The size field is filled for only some rows; it gives once, few, many or a size class.

CDR3 DNA: TGTGCCAGCATGAGCAGGGACTTCTACAATGAGCAGTTCTTC
CDR3 protein: CASMSRDFYNEQFF
V gene: TRBV2
D gene: .
clone size: .
J gene: TRBJ2-1

CDR3 DNA: TGTGCCAGCAGCGGAGGGGGGGGCACGGGCTACACCTTC
CDR3 protein: CASSGGGGTGYTF
V gene: TRBV5-4
D gene: .
clone size: .
J gene: TRBJ1-2

CDR3 DNA: TGTGCCAGTAGTATTCTGGACAGGGACTACTATGGCTACACCTTC
CDR3 protein: CASSILDRDYYGYTF
V gene: TRBV19
D gene: TRBD1
clone size: once
J gene: TRBJ1-2

CDR3 DNA: TGTGCCAGCAGCTTGGCGGACGGGGATGAAAAACTGTTTTTT
CDR3 protein: CASSLADGDEKLFF
V gene: TRBV5-4
D gene: .
clone size: .
J gene: TRBJ1-4

CDR3 DNA: TGCGCCAGCAGCTCCGGGGAGTCAAATCAGCCCCAGCATTTT
CDR3 protein: CASSSGESNQPQHF
V gene: TRBV5-1
D gene: .
clone size: .
J gene: TRBJ1-5

CDR3 DNA: TGTGCCAGCAGTCCTACAGGGACCTATGGCTACACCTTC
CDR3 protein: CASSPTGTYGYTF
V gene: TRBV12-3/TRBV12-4
D gene: .
clone size: .
J gene: TRBJ1-2

CDR3 DNA: TGTGCCAGCAGTCCCTACTTGGTTGGACATAGACCCAATGAGCAGTTCTTC
CDR3 protein: CASSPYLVGHRPNEQFF
V gene: TRBV27
D gene: .
clone size: .
J gene: TRBJ2-1

CDR3 DNA: TGTGCCAGCAGTTCCGTAGGGACATCTGACTATGGCTACACCTTC
CDR3 protein: CASSSVGTSDYGYTF
V gene: TRBV28
D gene: .
clone size: few
J gene: TRBJ1-2

CDR3 DNA: TGTGCCAGCAGCCCAGGACTAGCGGGGTCCTACGAGCAGTACTTC
CDR3 protein: CASSPGLAGSYEQYF
V gene: TRBV11-2
D gene: TRBD2
clone size: once
J gene: TRBJ2-7

CDR3 DNA: TGTGCCTGGAGTGTATCCCCAGGGACAGGTAATTCACCCCTCCACTTT
CDR3 protein: CAWSVSPGTGNSPLHF
V gene: TRBV30
D gene: TRBD1
clone size: few
J gene: TRBJ1-6

CDR3 DNA: TGCGCCAGCAGCGTCTCCGGGACAGGGGTCTACAAGCAGTACTTC
CDR3 protein: CASSVSGTGVYKQYF
V gene: TRBV5-1
D gene: TRBD1
clone size: .
J gene: TRBJ2-7

CDR3 DNA: TGTGCCAGCAGCCCTAGAGATATGGGTGGCTACACCTTC
CDR3 protein: CASSPRDMGGYTF
V gene: TRBV3-1/TRBV3-2
D gene: .
clone size: .
J gene: TRBJ1-2

CDR3 DNA: TGCGCCAGCAGCGCTAGGGGGGGAAACTATGGCTACACCTTC
CDR3 protein: CASSARGGNYGYTF
V gene: TRBV5-1
D gene: .
clone size: .
J gene: TRBJ1-2

CDR3 DNA: TGCGCCAGCAGTGAGGGGACAGGGCCATACGAGCAGTACTTC
CDR3 protein: CASSEGTGPYEQYF
V gene: TRBV10-1
D gene: TRBD1
clone size: .
J gene: TRBJ2-7

CDR3 DNA: TGTGCCAGCAACGCCCAGGGGGCTAATGAAGCTTTCTTT
CDR3 protein: CASNAQGANEAFF
V gene: TRBV7-9
D gene: TRBD1
clone size: .
J gene: TRBJ1-1

CDR3 DNA: TGCAGCGTTGAGGGACAGAACACCGGGGAGCTGTTTTTT
CDR3 protein: CSVEGQNTGELFF
V gene: TRBV29-1
D gene: .
clone size: .
J gene: TRBJ2-2

CDR3 DNA: TGTGCCAGCAGCCCCATTCCGGGAATGGCTTTCTTT
CDR3 protein: CASSPIPGMAFF
V gene: TRBV9
D gene: .
clone size: .
J gene: TRBJ1-1

CDR3 DNA: TGTGCCAGTAGGTCGGGACAGGGGCCGTATGGCTACACCTTC
CDR3 protein: CASRSGQGPYGYTF
V gene: TRBV19
D gene: TRBD1
clone size: .
J gene: TRBJ1-2

CDR3 DNA: TGCAGTGCTGACAGGGTTTGGGGCTACACCTTC
CDR3 protein: CSADRVWGYTF
V gene: TRBV20-1
D gene: TRBD1
clone size: .
J gene: TRBJ1-2

CDR3 DNA: TGTGCCAGCAGCCGACAAGGATGGCGGGACAGATCTGGCTACACCTTC
CDR3 protein: CASSRQGWRDRSGYTF
V gene: TRBV7-6
D gene: TRBD1
clone size: .
J gene: TRBJ1-2

CDR3 DNA: TGTGCCATCAGTGAGTCTCCCGGGGGTCACTCTGGGGCCAACGTCCTGACTTTC
CDR3 protein: CAISESPGGHSGANVLTF
V gene: TRBV10-3
D gene: .
clone size: .
J gene: TRBJ2-6

CDR3 DNA: TGTGCCAGCAGCTTAGAGTTTGGGCAGAACTATGGCTACACCTTC
CDR3 protein: CASSLEFGQNYGYTF
V gene: TRBV11-2
D gene: .
clone size: .
J gene: TRBJ1-2

CDR3 DNA: TGCGCCAGCAGCTTGGGACAGGGGGGCACTGAAGCTTTCTTT
CDR3 protein: CASSLGQGGTEAFF
V gene: TRBV5-1
D gene: TRBD1
clone size: .
J gene: TRBJ1-1

CDR3 DNA: TGTGCCAGTTGGGGGCCCTATGGCTACACCTTC
CDR3 protein: CASWGPYGYTF
V gene: TRBV19
D gene: .
clone size: .
J gene: TRBJ1-2

CDR3 DNA: TGTGCCAGCAGCTTGGGGGTAGCGGCCCCTAGGGAGCAGTACTTC
CDR3 protein: CASSLGVAAPREQYF
V gene: TRBV7-8
D gene: .
clone size: .
J gene: TRBJ2-7

CDR3 DNA: TGCGCCAGCAGCCAAGATCGAGCGGGAGGCTACACCTTC
CDR3 protein: CASSQDRAGGYTF
V gene: TRBV4-1
D gene: .
clone size: .
J gene: TRBJ1-2

CDR3 DNA: TGCGCCAGCAAGGAGGACGGATCCTACGAGCAGTACTTC
CDR3 protein: CASKEDGSYEQYF
V gene: TRBV5-1
D gene: .
clone size: .
J gene: TRBJ2-7

CDR3 DNA: TGTGCCAGCATGCGGAACCCCTACGAGCAGTACTTC
CDR3 protein: CASMRNPYEQYF
V gene: TRBV6-5
D gene: .
clone size: .
J gene: TRBJ2-7

CDR3 DNA: TGTGCCAGAAGCTTGGGGACAGGGTTTTCTGGCTACACCTTC
CDR3 protein: CARSLGTGFSGYTF
V gene: TRBV5-3
D gene: TRBD1
clone size: .
J gene: TRBJ1-2

CDR3 DNA: TGTGCCAGCAGCCCTGCTGGGGGCCGCTCTGGAAACACCATATATTTT
CDR3 protein: CASSPAGGRSGNTIYF
V gene: TRBV5-5
D gene: .
clone size: .
J gene: TRBJ1-3

CDR3 DNA: TGTGCCAGCAGGCCACCCGAGGACAATCAGCCCCAGCATTTT
CDR3 protein: CASRPPEDNQPQHF
V gene: TRBV27
D gene: .
clone size: .
J gene: TRBJ1-5

CDR3 DNA: TGTGCCAGCAGCCCTGGGGGGACTAATTCCGGGGAGCTGTTTTTT
CDR3 protein: CASSPGGTNSGELFF
V gene: TRBV13
D gene: TRBD2
clone size: .
J gene: TRBJ2-2

CDR3 DNA: TGTGCCAGTAGTACACAGGGGGGGAGTGAAAAACTGTTTTTT
CDR3 protein: CASSTQGGSEKLFF
V gene: TRBV19
D gene: TRBD1
clone size: .
J gene: TRBJ1-4

CDR3 DNA: TGTGCCAGCCGTTTTGTCTCCGCGGGGGCAGAGACCCAGTACTTC
CDR3 protein: CASRFVSAGAETQYF
V gene: TRBV27
D gene: .
clone size: .
J gene: TRBJ2-5